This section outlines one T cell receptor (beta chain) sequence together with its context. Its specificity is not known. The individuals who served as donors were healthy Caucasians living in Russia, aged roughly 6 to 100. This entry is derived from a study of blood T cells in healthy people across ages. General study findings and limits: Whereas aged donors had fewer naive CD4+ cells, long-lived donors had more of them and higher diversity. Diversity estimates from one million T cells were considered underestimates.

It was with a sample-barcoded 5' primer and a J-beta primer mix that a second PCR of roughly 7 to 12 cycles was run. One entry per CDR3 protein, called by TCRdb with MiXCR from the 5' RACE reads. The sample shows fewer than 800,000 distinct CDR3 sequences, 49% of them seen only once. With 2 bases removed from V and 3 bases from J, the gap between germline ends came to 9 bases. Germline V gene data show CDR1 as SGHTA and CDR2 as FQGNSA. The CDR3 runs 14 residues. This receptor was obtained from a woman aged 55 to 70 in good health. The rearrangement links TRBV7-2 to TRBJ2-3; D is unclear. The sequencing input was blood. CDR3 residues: CASSLHRYTDTQYF. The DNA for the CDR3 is TGTGCCAGCAGCTTACACAGATATACAGATACGCAGTATTTT.